The 22 T cell receptor beta chains in this list originate from one sample, sequenced in a study of OX40 agonist ivuxolimab in advanced cancers. Clones were sequenced by immunoSEQ multiplex PCR, and TCRdb holds only the in-frame ones, with some missing. Here the sample spans about 35,000 clones, over 60% being singletons. Specimen: CD4+ or CD8+ T cells sorted from blood, collected in a trial of the OX40 agonist ivuxolimab. The receptor set was obtained from an adult with an advanced solid tumor such as melanoma, head and neck, liver or kidney cancer.

This chain links TRBV23-1 with TRBJ2-2, with D unresolved. TRBV23-1 is flagged as an ORF with uncertain function. V lost 0 bases to trimming and J lost 7 bases, with 18 bases between them. The CDR3 is 17 residues long. DNA of the CDR3: TGCGCCAGCAGTCAATCGGGGATTCCGCGACGGTTCGGGGAGCTGTTTTTT. The encoded protein is CASSQSGIPRRFGELFF.

The chain employs TRBV2 and TRBJ1-1; 9 bases map to TRBD1. Germline CDR1 and CDR2: SNHLY and FYNNEI. The CDR3 runs to 14 residues. The J segment lost 4 bases and the V segment lost 6 bases, leaving 6 bases of the junction unmatched. The CDR3 DNA sequence: TGTGCCAGCAGCCGACAGGGGGGAGGCACTGAAGCTTTCTTT. Its translation is CASSRQGGGTEAFF.

This chain connects TRBV30 to TRBJ1-2; the match to TRBD1 covers 7 bases. Germline assignment: CDR1 GTSNPN and CDR2 SVGIG (reference sequence). J lost 6 bases, V lost 0 bases, and 7 bases had no gene match. The CDR3 runs 14 residues. The CDR3 coding sequence is TGTGCCTGGAGTGTAAAGGGGGCAGTTAATGGCTACACCTTC. Protein: CAWSVKGAVNGYTF.

The chain uses TRBV7-9 and TRBJ2-7, with 8 bases fitting TRBD1. The CDR3 is 15 amino acids. The germline gives CDR1 SEHNR, CDR2 FQNEAQ (reference sequence). The ends lost 6 bases at V and 2 bases at J; junction bases unmatched: 9. In DNA, the CDR3 is TGTGCCAGCAGAACTGCAGGGGGCGCGGCCTACGAGCAGTACTTC. Amino acid sequence: CASRTAGGAAYEQYF.

This chain uses TRBV19 with TRBJ1-5, with 8 bases that match TRBD1. There are 16 residues in the CDR3. Germline V gene sequence: CDR1 LNHDA, CDR2 SQIVND (reference sequence). Trimming removed 6 bases from V and 2 bases from J; junction bases left unmatched: 9. As DNA, the CDR3 is TGTGCCAGTAGCCCTGGACAGGGCCTGGGCAATCAGCCCCAGCATTTT. This encodes CASSPGQGLGNQPQHF. Supplemented by reference TRBV19 and TRBJ1-5, the full variable domain reads DGGITQSPKYLFRKEGQNVTLSCEQNLNHDAMYWYRQDPGQGLRLIYYSQIVNDFQKGDIAEGYSVSREKKESFPLTVTSAQKNPTAFYLCASSPGQGLGNQPQHFGDGTRLSIL.

The chain combines TRBV9 with TRBJ2-5; D is perhaps TRBD1 or TRBD2 (5 bases each). Trimming took 3 bases from V and 5 from J, leaving 20 bases between them. This CDR3 has 16 residues. From germline, CDR1 is SGDLS and CDR2 YYNGEE. As DNA, the CDR3 is TGTGCCAGCAGCGCTTCGGGGACCCAACTGGGCGAGACCCAGTACTTC. It is translated as CASSASGTQLGETQYF.

The V and J genes are TRBV18 and TRBJ1-6; 8 nucleotides agree with TRBD1. CDR3 length: 15 amino acids. The germline V gene has CDR1 KGHSH and CDR2 LQKENI. The J segment lost 9 bases and the V segment lost 3 bases, leaving 7 bases of the junction unmatched. CDR3 nucleotides: TGTGCCAGCTCACCTCGTCAGGACAGGGCTTCACCCCTCCACTTT. Amino acid sequence: CASSPRQDRASPLHF.

J is TRBJ1-1 and V is TRBV5-1; no reliable D call. Between the trimmed V and J ends, which lost 4 bases and 0 bases, there was a span of 10 bases. CDR3 length: 14 amino acids. The germline gives CDR1 SGHRS, CDR2 YFSETQ. CDR3 protein: CASSRTVMNTEAFF. The CDR3 nucleotides read TGCGCCAGCAGCAGGACGGTAATGAACACTGAAGCTTTCTTT.

V and J are TRBV6-5 and TRBJ1-2, with 8 bases matching TRBD1. Unmatched junction bases numbered 10, after V lost 6 bases and J lost 7 bases. This CDR3 comprises 14 residues. The germline gives CDR1 MNHEY, CDR2 SVGAGI. The CDR3 reads CASRDRGKRGGYTF. CDR3 coding DNA: TGTGCCAGCAGAGACAGGGGAAAAAGAGGTGGCTACACCTTC.

The chain carries TRBV6-1 and TRBJ2-1, with D uncertain. The CDR3 runs to 11 residues. With 8 bases removed from V and 6 bases from J, the gap between germline ends came to 8 bases. Germline CDR1 reads MNHNS; CDR2 reads SASEGT. CDR3 in amino acids: CASRPLNEQFF. In nucleotides, the CDR3 is TGTGCCAGCCGGCCTCTCAATGAGCAGTTCTTC.

The chain has TRBV11-2 and TRBJ2-1, with 8 bases fitting TRBD2. Germline trimming cut 4 bases from V and 9 bases from J; bases unmatched to any gene: 8. The CDR3 contains 14 residues. Looked up from germline, CDR1 is SGHAT and CDR2 is FQNNGV. This CDR3 reads CASSYSGGSGEQFF. The CDR3 coding sequence is TGTGCCAGCAGCTACAGCGGGGGATCAGGTGAGCAGTTCTTC.

The chain links TRBV6-1 to TRBJ1-1; the D is unclear. The V gene lost 2 bases and the J gene lost 4 bases, with 8 bases spanning the gap. CDR3 length equals 13 residues. Germline CDR1 and CDR2: MNHNS and SASEGT. The CDR3 is CASSENHVTEAFF. The CDR3 nucleotides read TGTGCCAGCAGTGAAAATCATGTCACTGAAGCTTTCTTT.

The chain couples TRBV13 to TRBJ2-1, with 12 bases that match TRBD2. Germline assignment: CDR1 PRHDT and CDR2 FYEKMQ (reference sequence). The V segment lost 4 bases and the J segment 9 bases; nucleotides outside the gene matches: 7. The CDR3 is made up of 15 amino acids. This CDR3 is CASSSTSGGPGEQFF. The CDR3 DNA reads TGTGCCAGCAGCTCCACTAGCGGGGGGCCGGGTGAGCAGTTCTTC.

This sequence joins TRBV27 and TRBJ1-6; weak D call: TRBD1 (6 bases). CDR1 is MNHEY and CDR2 is SMNVEV in the germline V gene (reference sequence). The CDR3 totals 14 residues. V was cut by 5 bases and J by 9 bases, with 14 bases left in between. Here the CDR3 DNA reads TGTGCCAGCAGTGAACAGGGAATAGGTTCACCCCTCCACTTT. Translation gives CASSEQGIGSPLHF.

The chain has TRBV9 and TRBJ2-1; TRBD2 matches at 11 bases. Per germline, CDR1 SGDLS and CDR2 YYNGEE. This CDR3 contains 15 residues. With V trimmed by 2 bases and J by 8 bases, 6 bases remained unmatched. The CDR3 here is CASSVWLAGGDEQFF. CDR3 coding DNA: TGTGCCAGCAGCGTGTGGCTAGCGGGGGGTGATGAGCAGTTCTTC. The whole variable domain, filled in from reference TRBV9 and TRBJ2-1, reads DSGVTQTPKHLITATGQRVTLRCSPRSGDLSVYWYQQSLDQGLQFLIQYYNGEERAKGNILERFSAQQFPDLHSELNLSSLELGDSALYFCASSVWLAGGDEQFFGPGTRLTVL.

J is TRBJ1-1 and V is TRBV30; no clear D. Germline CDR1 GTSNPN, CDR2 SVGIG (reference sequence). The ends were cut back, 3 bases at V and 10 bases at J, with 15 bases in the middle. The CDR3 has 12 amino acids. CDR3 nucleotide sequence: TGTGCCTGGAGATCCTCGGGCAGCTCAGCTTTCTTT. It specifies CAWRSSGSSAFF.

V usage is TRBV6-5 and J usage is TRBJ2-7, with 9 bases identical to TRBD2. Germline trimming cut 5 bases from V and 0 bases from J; bases unmatched to any gene: 5. Germline V CDR1 and CDR2: MNHEY, SVGAGI. The length of the CDR3 is 15 residues. The CDR3 bases are TGTGCCAGCAGTACCATAGCGGGGGCCTCCTACGAGCAGTACTTC. This sequence encodes CASSTIAGASYEQYF.

This clone has only a few counts. The chain employs TRBV10-2 and TRBJ1-2; D remains unclear. Germline lookup yields CDR1 WSHSY and CDR2 SAAADI. The V gene lost 4 bases and the J gene lost 5 bases, with 8 bases spanning the gap. This CDR3 is built from 12 residues. CDR3 nucleotides: TGCGCCAGCAGTGTGGGAGAGTATGGCTACACCTTC. Encoded protein: CASSVGEYGYTF.

The J gene is TRBJ2-7, the V gene TRBV7-6, with D uncertain. Germline V gene sequence: CDR1 SGHVS, CDR2 FNYEAQ. CDR3 length: 17 amino acids. Trimming took 5 bases from V and 0 from J, leaving 20 bases between them. CDR3 sequence: CASSHKVPQESSYEQYV. The DNA of the CDR3 is TGTGCCAGCAGCCATAAGGTCCCTCAAGAGAGCTCCTACGAGCAGTACGTC.

This chain joins TRBV7-2 and TRBJ1-5, with 9 bases that match TRBD1. Germline values: CDR1 SGHTA, CDR2 FQGNSA. Germline trimming cut 2 bases from V and 5 bases from J; bases unmatched to any gene: 13. This CDR3 has 18 residues. In DNA form, the CDR3 reads TGTGCCAGCAGCTTACGGTCCTTGGGGACAGGGAGGGATCAGCCCCAGCATTTT. Translation gives CASSLRSLGTGRDQPQHF.

The chain joins TRBV7-8 to TRBJ1-5, with D hard to call. This CDR3 has 16 amino acids. The germline V gene has CDR1 SGHVS and CDR2 FQNEAQ. Between the trimmed V and J ends, which lost 1 base and 2 bases, there was a span of 12 bases. CDR3: CASSLVGLSGNQPQHF. CDR3 DNA sequence: TGTGCCAGCAGCTTAGTTGGCCTGAGCGGCAATCAGCCCCAGCATTTT.

This rearrangement joins TRBV6-1 to TRBJ1-1; D not certain. Germline values: CDR1 MNHNS, CDR2 SASEGT. V gave up 4 bases and J gave up 7 bases, with 10 bases separating them. The CDR3 has 12 residues. CDR3 nucleotides: TGTGCCAGCAGTGTATTGGGCTTTGAAGCTTTCTTT. Translating gives CASSVLGFEAFF.